This T cell receptor beta chain is from a study of molecular identifiers for immune sequencing clone quantification (dated by TCRdb to the late 2010s). Describing the broader study: For a replicate experiment, the RNA from either about 20,000 or 100,000 naive CD8 T cells was divided into five aliquots, and four of those aliquots went on to sequencing. This methods study used CD8 T cells to benchmark TCR RNA copy counting and molecular-identifier clustering-based TCR repertoire sequencing (MIDCIRS).

CDR1 and CDR2, looked up from the germline V gene, are MDHEN and SYDVKM. Deletion took 5 bases off V and 4 bases off J, with a span of 14 bases between the germline ends. From its cysteine to its phenylalanine, the CDR3 spans 14 amino acids. Only the CDR3 DNA is retained, 42 bases long and in frame from the first base. The library was made by PCR. The instrument was a NextSeq 500. Bulk TCR libraries were made following a previously described method, with the TCR primers given in Table S5. Purification of total RNA was performed with the Qiagen AllPrep DNA/RNA kit. Before analysis, reads from multiple sequencing runs of the same library were pooled. As for the original processing: Reads were retained only if the reads had an exact TCR constant sequence, and the retained reads were trimmed to 150 nt and grouped according to their 12-nt molecular barcodes. Within each barcode group, reads were sub-clustered at a 15% Levenshtein threshold, and quality-weighted consensus sequences were built per RNA molecule. Non-functional sequences were filtered out, along with any lower-count sequence sitting one edit away from another sequence. On the basis of fitting two negative binomial distributions, barcode sub-clusters with fewer than 20% of the maximum read count were discarded. The public reads were reanalyzed by TCRdb: fastp trimming at Q25, MiXCR alignment, in-frame beta chains only. CDR3 protein duplicates are merged, each entry listing the most common genes and DNA. The V and J calls were not made by the authors but by TCRdb's processing. This sample lists about 7,800 distinct CDR3 sequences; roughly 30% were detected once. The top ten clonotypes cover over 6.5% of the sample.

The investigation overall reported the following: In CMV-specific effector cells, clones with more than 20 RNA copies contained over 97% of molecules, whereas in naive cells such clones contained under 1% of molecules. Highly expanded clone sizes could be underestimated if identical TCR molecules share a barcode. Modeling estimated approximately 3 recovered TCR RNA copies per cell, compared with about 10 by digital PCR, which implies about 30% capture efficiency. Even against a background of about a million naive CD8 T cells, spiked-in Jurkat TCR RNA amounting to a single cell's worth was reported to be detectable. The naive libraries included spiked-in Jurkat TCR RNA (more than nine copies' worth), and this Jurkat TCR RNA is not part of the donor repertoire. When barcode sub-clustering was not used, chimeric consensus sequences inflated TCR diversity, with chimeras reaching as high as 47%.

Libraries of naive CD8 T cells were built from approximately 20,000 to 1,000,000 sorted cells, with 10%, 30% or 50% of the purified RNA used. On a BD FACSAria II, naive CD8 T cells were FACS-sorted as CD8+CD4-CCR7+CD45RA+ and collected into RLT Plus buffer. Detection sensitivity was tested by spiking Jurkat RNA equal to roughly ten TCR copies' worth into samples containing roughly 19,000-1,000,000 naive CD8 T cells. CD8 T cells were enriched with RosetteSep CD8+ T Cell Enrichment Cocktail and Ficoll-Paque, followed by ACK red cell lysis. This clonotype is characterized as medium-sized (0.01 to 0.1%). Its antigen is unknown. Per-nucleotide qualities are absent, and no much larger clonotype sits a single base away.

Rearrangement joined TRBV28 to TRBJ1-2, with no confidently assigned D gene. Sequenced material: naive CD8+ T cells from blood, with Jurkat cell RNA spiked in. The cell subset or site label, read with the paper, signifies: FACS-sorted CD8+CD4-CCR7+CD45RA+ naive T cells. This sequence was found in a human donor in good health. Some libraries in this study had Jurkat cell RNA spiked in. Read as DNA, the sequence is TGTGCCAGCAGTCCATCTACGAGGTTCTATGGCTACACCTTC. Its protein is CASSPSTRFYGYTF.